This section outlines one TCR beta chain sequence together with its context. Its recognized antigen is unknown. There are no base qualities to consult, and no much larger clone falls within one base. Trimming removed 3 bases from V and 3 bases from J; the gene matches leave 8 bases unexplained. CDR1 is given as KGHSH and CDR2 as LQKENI, both from the germline V gene. The CDR3 spans 16 residues, from the cysteine through the phenylalanine. The entry retains the CDR3 DNA only, 48 bases that are in frame from base 1. Mismatch repair deficiency in every enrolled patient was established by polymerase chain reaction or immunohistochemistry. TCR sequencing was carried out for three patients who responded to pembrolizumab therapy. The phase II trial prospectively tested pembrolizumab PD-1 blockade in advanced mismatch repair-deficient cancers regardless of tissue of origin. Peripheral blood T cell samples were collected serially, before PD-1 blockade began and at several time points afterward. Blood sampling times were expressed in weeks after the first pembrolizumab dose.

This sample is drawn from a study of PD-1 blockade in mismatch repair-deficient tumors (dated 2017 in TCRdb). Background for the entire study: Between September 2013 and 2016, the trial enrolled about 93 consecutive patients with about twelve mismatch repair-deficient cancer types, every one of whom had been previously treated and was progressing. Deep sequencing of TCR CDR3 regions was used to track tumor-associated T cell clones in peripheral blood of patients responding to PD-1 blockade.

The method behind the library was the immunoSEQ multiplex PCR assay. TCRdb limited this immuneACCESS table to in-frame rearrangements with V and J called. A share of clones is missing; checked studies link under half to unresolved V genes, and the rest is unexplained. The table for this sample lists about 68,000 clones; around four fifths of them were counted only once. Nearly 5.5% of the sample is taken by the ten largest. Broader findings and caveats from the paper: Tumor-resident clones, often undetectable in blood before treatment, expanded rapidly after pembrolizumab and then contracted, generally before radiologic responses.

The sequence links TRBV18 to TRBJ2-3; a stretch of 8 junction bases matches TRBD1. The clonotype originates from an adult with mismatch repair-deficient cancer. The sequencing here drew on peripheral blood, taken 2 weeks after starting pembrolizumab. The sequence in DNA is TGTGCCAGCTCACCCGGGGTCCAGGGGGCAACAGATACGCAGTATTTT. Translated, it reads CASSPGVQGATDTQYF.